Below, 5 T cell receptor beta chains from the same sample are listed, as sequenced in a study of PD-1 blockade in classical Hodgkin lymphoma. Sequencing was performed with immunoSEQ multiplex PCR; in TCRdb, only in-frame clones are kept and a portion is missing. The sample yields some 86,000 clones, 90% seen once. Sample time point: cycle 4 day 1 (C4D1), after 6 weeks of nivolumab. The patients all showed relapse after autologous stem cell transplantation, while their brentuximab vedotin exposure varied. This specimen was peripheral blood mononuclear cells (PBMCs), taken before the fourth cycle of nivolumab. The receptors here all came from a human donor with classical Hodgkin lymphoma.

The V and J genes are TRBV27 and TRBJ2-1, with TRBD2 matching over 7 bases. The CDR3 has 15 amino acids. Germline assignment: CDR1 MNHEY and CDR2 SMNVEV (reference sequence). V dropped 2 bases and J dropped 0; count of bases not matched to a gene: 1. CDR3: CASSLRGSSYNEQFF. DNA for the CDR3: TGTGCCAGCAGTTTACGCGGGAGCTCCTACAATGAGCAGTTCTTC.

The V and J genes are TRBV7-2 and TRBJ1-2; the D is unclear. The CDR3 is 13 amino acids. Germline CDR1 is SGHTA and CDR2 is FQGNSA. Trimming removed 5 bases at V and 2 bases at J, with 9 bases between. CDR3 protein: CASSPQKNYGYTF. CDR3 nucleotides: TGTGCCAGCAGCCCTCAGAAAAACTATGGCTACACCTTC. The entire variable domain, with the rest obtained from reference TRBV7-2 and TRBJ1-2, is as follows: GAGVSQSPSNKVTEKGKDVELRCDPISGHTALYWYRQSLGQGLEFLIYFQGNSAPDKSGLPSDRFSAERTGGSVSTLTIQRTQQEDSAVYLCASSPQKNYGYTFGSGTRLTVV.

This clone was seen just once. The chain recombines TRBV21-1 with TRBJ2-7; TRBD1, the D gene given by the table, was not confirmed from the DNA. TRBV21-1 is designated a pseudogene. The CDR3 spans 14 residues. The CDR3 coding sequence is TGTGCCAGCAGCAAACGGGACAGTTACCCTAAGCAGTACTTC. Translation: CASSKRDSYPKQYF.

The chain is built from TRBV4-1 and TRBJ1-2, with 10 bases matching TRBD1. The V segment lost 4 bases and the J segment 5 bases; nucleotides outside the gene matches: 1. Looked up from germline, CDR1 is MGHRA and CDR2 is YSYEKL. The CDR3 sequence is 13 residues long. CDR3 coding DNA: TGCGCCAGCAGCCCGGACAGGGGGTATGGCTACACCTTC. It specifies CASSPDRGYGYTF.

The V call is TRBV7-6, the J call TRBJ2-5; 13 bases match TRBD2. Losses at the gene ends were 4 bases for V and 2 bases for J; bases not matched to a gene: 1. Germline CDR1 SGHVS, CDR2 FNYEAQ. CDR3 size: 15 residues. CDR3 bases: TGTGCCAGCAGCTCACTAGCGGGGGGGCAAGAGACCCAGTACTTC. This codes for CASSSLAGGQETQYF. Drawing the rest from reference TRBV7-6 and TRBJ2-5, the complete variable domain is GAGVSQSPRYKVTKRGQDVALRCDPISGHVSLYWYRQALGQGPEFLTYFNYEAQQDKSGLPNDRFSAERPEGSISTLTIQRTEQRDSAMYRCASSSLAGGQETQYFGPGTRLLVL.